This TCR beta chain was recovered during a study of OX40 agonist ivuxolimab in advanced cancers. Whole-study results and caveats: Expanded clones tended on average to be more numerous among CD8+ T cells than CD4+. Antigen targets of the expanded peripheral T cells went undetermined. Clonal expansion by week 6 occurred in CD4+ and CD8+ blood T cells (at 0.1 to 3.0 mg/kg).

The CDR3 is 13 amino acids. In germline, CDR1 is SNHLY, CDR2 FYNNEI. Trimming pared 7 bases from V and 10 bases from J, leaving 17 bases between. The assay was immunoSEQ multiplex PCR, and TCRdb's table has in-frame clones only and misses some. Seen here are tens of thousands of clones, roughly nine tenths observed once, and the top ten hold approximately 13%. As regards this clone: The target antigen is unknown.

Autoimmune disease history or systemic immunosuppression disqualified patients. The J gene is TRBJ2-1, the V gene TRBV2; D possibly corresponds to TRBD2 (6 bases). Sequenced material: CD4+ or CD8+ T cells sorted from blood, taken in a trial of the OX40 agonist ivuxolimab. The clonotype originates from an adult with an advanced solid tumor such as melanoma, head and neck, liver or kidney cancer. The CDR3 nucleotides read TGTGCCAGCACTGGGGGACTTAGGAGGGAGCAGTTCTTC. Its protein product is CASTGGLRREQFF.